This is a list of T cell receptor beta chains from one sample in a study of blood T cell repertoires in COVID-19. Here immunoSEQ multiplex PCR was the method, and the copy in TCRdb shows in-frame clones only, minus some. Here the sample spans about 350,000 clones, 70% to 90% being singletons. Material: peripheral blood. The receptor source for this set is a woman between 55 and 75 years old with COVID-19, enrolled during active disease. CDR3s include the opening cysteine and the closing phenylalanine or tryptophan. D genes are given only for firm matches. Clone size is given for some rows only: seen once, a few or many times, or a class if the clone is expanded.

.	TRBJ2-1	TRBV20-1	.	TGCAGTGCCAGGCCCCTCACTGAGCAGTTCTTC	CSARPLTEQFF
TRBD1	TRBJ1-2	TRBV16	.	TGTGCCAGCAGCCAATCGACAGGGGGTGGCTACACCTTC	CASSQSTGGGYTF
.	TRBJ1-5	TRBV21-1	.	TGTGCCAGCAGCCGTGACAGAAATAGCAATCAGCCCCAGCATTTT	CASSRDRNSNQPQHF
.	TRBJ2-1	TRBV29-1	.	TGCAGCGTTGAGGGAGTAGGTTTGGGTTATTTTGAGCAGTTCTTC	CSVEGVGLGYFEQFF
.	TRBJ1-1	TRBV30	.	TGTGCCTGGATTCCTCGGGGAAGGAACACTGAAGCTTTCTTT	CAWIPRGRNTEAFF
.	TRBJ1-2	TRBV6-5	.	TGTGCCAGCACCAACGGGGGGGCTGGGGGCTACACCTTC	CASTNGGAGGYTF
.	TRBJ1-4	TRBV7-9	once	TGTGCCAGCAGCTTAGAGTCCGGGACTATGGGGGAAAAACTGTTTTTT	CASSLESGTMGEKLFF
TRBD1	TRBJ2-3	TRBV10-3	.	TGTGCCATCAGCTTCCAGGGGGCTCAAGATACGCAGTATTTT	CAISFQGAQDTQYF
TRBD2	TRBJ2-3	TRBV27	.	TGTGCCAGCAGTCCGATAGCGGGGGTGGCAGATACGCAGTATTTT	CASSPIAGVADTQYF
.	TRBJ1-5	TRBV11-2	.	TGTGCCAGCAGTCCGGGGGGTGGTCAGCCCCAGCATTTT	CASSPGGGQPQHF
.	TRBJ1-3	TRBV2	.	TGTGCCACCCGGGCCGGAGGCAACTCTGGAAACACCATATATTTT	CATRAGGNSGNTIYF
.	TRBJ2-2	TRBV2	.	TGTGCCAGCACGGTCCTGGTAGAGGCCCGCAACACCGGGGAGCTGTTTTTT	CASTVLVEARNTGELFF
.	TRBJ1-2	TRBV3-1/TRBV3-2	.	TGTGCCAGCAGCCCCGCTCCCCTCACAGGGCCCTATGGCTACACCTTC	CASSPAPLTGPYGYTF
TRBD1	TRBJ1-5	TRBV6-1	.	TGTGCCAGCAGTGAAGGGACAGGAGATAATCAGCCCCAGCATTTT	CASSEGTGDNQPQHF
.	TRBJ2-7	TRBV9	.	TGTGCCAGCAGCGTAGGGCCGGGTTCATACGAGCAGTACTTC	CASSVGPGSYEQYF
.	TRBJ2-1	TRBV11-2	.	TGTGCCAGCAGCTGGGCTAGCTTCAATGAGCAGTTCTTC	CASSWASFNEQFF
TRBD2	TRBJ2-5	TRBV5-1	.	TGCGCCAGCAGCTTGGTTAGCGGGGGACAAGAGACCCAGTACTTC	CASSLVSGGQETQYF
.	TRBJ1-2	TRBV18	.	TGTGCCAGCTCAGAAAGGCAGGGCTATGGCTACACCTTC	CASSERQGYGYTF
.	TRBJ1-1	TRBV4-1	.	TGCGCCAGCAGCCGATCGCAGGTCATGAACACTGAAGCTTTCTTT	CASSRSQVMNTEAFF
.	TRBJ2-5	TRBV30	.	TGTGCCTGGAGTGTCCCCCGGATGGCAGGGCAAGAGACCCAGTACTTC	CAWSVPRMAGQETQYF
.	TRBJ1-4	TRBV5-8	.	TGTGCCAGCCACCCTCGGGGGGCTCAAAAACTGTTTTTT	CASHPRGAQKLFF
.	TRBJ1-2	TRBV12-5	.	TGTGCTAGTGGTTTGATACCAGGCGGGGGTGGCTACACCTTC	CASGLIPGGGGYTF
TRBD2	TRBJ2-3	TRBV5-1	.	TGCGCCAGCAGCTTGGAGGCTAGCGGTGACACAGATACGCAGTATTTT	CASSLEASGDTDTQYF
TRBD1	TRBJ1-4	TRBV4-1	.	TGCGCCAGCAGCCAAGGGGGGACAGATAATGAAAAACTGTTTTTT	CASSQGGTDNEKLFF
.	TRBJ2-7	TRBV20-1	few	TGCAGTGCTCCGGCAGGGAAGGGGCAGTACTTC	CSAPAGKGQYF
.	TRBJ2-5	TRBV12-3/TRBV12-4	.	TGTGCCAGCAGGCTAGAAGAGACCCAGTACTTC	CASRLEETQYF
.	TRBJ1-2	TRBV13	.	TGTGCCAGCAGCGCAGGCCCCAGAGGGGGGGCAACCAACTATGGCTACACCTTC	CASSAGPRGGATNYGYTF
TRBD2	TRBJ2-3	TRBV7-3	.	TGTGCCAGCAGCCAGAGCGGGGACTACACAGATACGCAGTATTTT	CASSQSGDYTDTQYF
TRBD1	TRBJ1-2	TRBV30	.	TGTGCCTGGAGGGACAGGGCTCAAAACTATCGCTACACCTTC	CAWRDRAQNYRYTF
TRBD2	TRBJ2-5	TRBV5-1	.	TGCGCCAGCAGCTTGGCGGGAGGGGAGACCCAGTACTTC	CASSLAGGETQYF
.	TRBJ2-2	TRBV12-3/TRBV12-4	.	TGTGCCAGCAGACAAACCGGGGAGCTGTTTTTT	CASRQTGELFF
TRBD2	TRBJ2-3	TRBV6-1	.	TGTGCCAGCAGTGATTCACTAGCGGGGAGCACAGATACGCAGTATTTT	CASSDSLAGSTDTQYF
TRBD1	TRBJ2-3	TRBV7-2	.	TGTGCCAGCAGCCCGGACAGGGTAAGGGCTACAGATACGCAGTATTTT	CASSPDRVRATDTQYF
TRBD2	TRBJ2-3	TRBV6-2/TRBV6-3	.	TGTGCCAGCAGTTACTCGAGGCTAGCGGGGGGGCCCTCAGATACGCAGTATTTT	CASSYSRLAGGPSDTQYF
TRBD1	TRBJ2-7	TRBV11-3	.	TGTGCCGGCAGCTTACCCCGGACAGGGCTGTCCTACGAGCAGTACTTC	CAGSLPRTGLSYEQYF
.	TRBJ1-5	TRBV7-2	.	TGTGCCAGCAGCTTTTCATTGAGCAATCAGCCCCAGCATTTT	CASSFSLSNQPQHF
.	TRBJ1-2	TRBV30	.	TGTGCCTGGAGTGTACCGGGCAGGGCCCATGGCTACACCTTC	CAWSVPGRAHGYTF
.	TRBJ2-3	TRBV5-1	.	TGCGCCAGCAGCTTGGTTGGGGGCCTATTTAGCACAGATACGCAGTATTTT	CASSLVGGLFSTDTQYF
TRBD2	TRBJ2-5	TRBV7-2	.	TGTGCCAGCAGCGAATCGGGACTAAAAGAGACCCAGTACTTC	CASSESGLKETQYF
.	TRBJ1-6	TRBV11-2	.	TGTGCCAGCGGATCCACAGGTTATAATTCACCCCTCCACTTT	CASGSTGYNSPLHF
.	TRBJ2-2	TRBV5-1	.	TGCGCCAGCAGCTTGGTGGCGGGACTGGGGGACACCGGGGAGCTGTTTTTT	CASSLVAGLGDTGELFF
.	TRBJ1-1	TRBV4-3	.	TGCGCCAGCAGCCAAGCCCTTGGGGGGGGGCCTTGGGCTGAAGCTTTCTTT	CASSQALGGGPWAEAFF
TRBD1	TRBJ1-1	TRBV18	once	TGTGCCAGCTCATCTTGGACAGGGCGGACTGAAGCTTTCTTT	CASSSWTGRTEAFF
TRBD2	TRBJ2-5	TRBV13	once	TGTGCCAGCAGTCCGCCCATAGCGGGGGGCCAAGAGACCCAGTACTTC	CASSPPIAGGQETQYF
.	TRBJ1-1	TRBV6-5	.	TGTGCCAGCAGACCACAGGGTGGGAACACTGAAGCTTTCTTT	CASRPQGGNTEAFF
.	TRBJ1-5	TRBV10-3	.	TGTGCGTCGAGGGACATCGGGAGCAATCAGCCCCAGCATTTT	CASRDIGSNQPQHF
.	TRBJ2-1	TRBV11-3	.	TGTGCCAGCAGCCCTCAGGGCAATGAGCAGTTCTTC	CASSPQGNEQFF
.	TRBJ2-3	TRBV11-1	.	TGTGCCAGCAGCTTCCCCGGGGTAGATACGCAGTATTTT	CASSFPGVDTQYF
.	TRBJ1-4	TRBV30	once	TGTGCCTGGACACGCGCAGGAAAACTGTTTTTT	CAWTRAGKLFF
TRBD1	TRBJ1-4	TRBV5-1	many	TGCGCCAGCAGCTTCCAGGGGGCACCTAATGAAAAACTGTTTTTT	CASSFQGAPNEKLFF
.	TRBJ1-1	TRBV11-2	.	TGTGCCAGCAGCCTAAGACTAGACTCTGAAGCTTTCTTT	CASSLRLDSEAFF